This T cell receptor (beta chain) was sequenced for a study of post-analysis software for immune sequencing data. Study-level points and caveats: Among four to six TRBV segments more frequent in patients than controls were TRBV5-6, TRBV5-1 and TRBV20-1.

The TCR beta cDNA libraries contained unique molecular identifiers. One entry per CDR3 protein results from TCRdb running MiXCR on the PCR reads. The sample lists roughly 600,000 distinct CDR3 sequences, about 40% seen once, with roughly 1.7% in the top ten. The germline CDR1 and CDR2 sequences are SQVTM and ANQGSEA. The ends were cut back, 8 bases at V and 6 bases at J, with 13 bases in the middle. The CDR3 has 11 amino acids. This clonotype has only a few counts. Its target is unknown. V usage is TRBV29-1 and J usage is TRBJ1-1; D gene uncertain. Sample: blood. The receptor's source is a girl between 5 and 17 years old with multiple sclerosis. The CDR3 reads CSSRATAEAFF. Here the CDR3 DNA reads TGCAGCAGTAGGGCGACGGCTGAAGCTTTCTTT.